This TCR beta chain stems from a study of beta chain features in type 1 diabetes. CDR1 is GTSNPN, CDR2 SVGIG, per germline (reference sequence). V lost 4 bases and J 1 base, leaving 10 bases between the germline ends. CDR3 length: 13 amino acids. Study-level points and caveats: Researchers report that Type 1 diabetes patients had moderately but significantly shorter TCRB CDR3s across all four CD4+ subsets.

Of the isolated RNA, all was reverse transcribed, and so the sequenced material was expressed TCRB transcripts. Assay used: immunoSEQ multiplex PCR; TCRdb lists only in-frame clones, some missing. The table records about 410,000 clones, over 11% of them present only once. This clone turned up a few times. Its target is unknown. The rearrangement uses TRBV30 and TRBJ1-1; the D is unclear. The sequence came from a man younger than 40 in good health. What was sequenced was naive CD4+ T cells from blood. The chain's CDR3 is CAWMLTRNTEAFF. The CDR3 DNA follows: TGTGCCTGGATGTTGACACGGAACACTGAAGCTTTCTTT.